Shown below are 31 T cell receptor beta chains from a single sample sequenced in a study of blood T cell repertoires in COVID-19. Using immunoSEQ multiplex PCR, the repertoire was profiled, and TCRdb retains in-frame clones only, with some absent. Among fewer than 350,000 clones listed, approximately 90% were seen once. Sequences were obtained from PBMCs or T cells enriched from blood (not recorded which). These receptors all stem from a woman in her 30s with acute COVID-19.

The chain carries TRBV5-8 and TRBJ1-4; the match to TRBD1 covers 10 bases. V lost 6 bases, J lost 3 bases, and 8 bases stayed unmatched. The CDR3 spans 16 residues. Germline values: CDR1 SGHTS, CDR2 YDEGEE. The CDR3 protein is CASNPGTGVSNEKLFF. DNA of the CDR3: TGTGCCAGCAATCCCGGGACAGGGGTTTCTAATGAAAAACTGTTTTTT.

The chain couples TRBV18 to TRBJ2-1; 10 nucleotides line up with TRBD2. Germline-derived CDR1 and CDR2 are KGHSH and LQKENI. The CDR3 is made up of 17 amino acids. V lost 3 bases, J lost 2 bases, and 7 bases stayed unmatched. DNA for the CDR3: TGTGCCAGCTCACCTCAAATTAGCGGGAGGACCTACAATGAGCAGTTCTTC. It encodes CASSPQISGRTYNEQFF.

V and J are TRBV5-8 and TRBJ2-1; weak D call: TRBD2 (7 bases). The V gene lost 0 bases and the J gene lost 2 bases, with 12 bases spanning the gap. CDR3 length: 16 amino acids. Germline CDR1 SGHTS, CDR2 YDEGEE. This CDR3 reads CASSLVREGAYNEQFF. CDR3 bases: TGTGCCAGCAGCTTGGTAAGGGAGGGGGCCTACAATGAGCAGTTCTTC. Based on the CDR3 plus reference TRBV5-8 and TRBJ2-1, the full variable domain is EAGVTQSPTHLIKTRGQQATLRCSPISGHTSVYWYQQALGLGLQFLLWYDEGEERNRGNFPPRFSGRQFPNYSSELNVNALELEDSALYLCASSLVREGAYNEQFFGPGTRLTVL.

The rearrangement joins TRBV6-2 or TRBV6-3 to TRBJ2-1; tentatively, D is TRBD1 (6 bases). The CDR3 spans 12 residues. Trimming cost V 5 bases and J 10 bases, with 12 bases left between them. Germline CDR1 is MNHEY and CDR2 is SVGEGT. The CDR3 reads CASSKQGWEQFF. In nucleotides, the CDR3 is TGTGCCAGCAGTAAACAGGGTTGGGAGCAGTTCTTC.

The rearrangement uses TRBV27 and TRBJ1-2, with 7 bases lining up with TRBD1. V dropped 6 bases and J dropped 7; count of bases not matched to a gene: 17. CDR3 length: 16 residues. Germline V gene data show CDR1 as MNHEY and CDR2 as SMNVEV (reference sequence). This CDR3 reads CASSATGSPVRVGYTF. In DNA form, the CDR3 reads TGTGCCAGCAGCGCGACAGGGTCGCCCGTAAGGGTTGGCTACACCTTC.

CDR3 in DNA: TGCGCCAGCAGTGAGTCGTCTACAGTAAGCTCCTACGAGCAGTACTTC. Translation gives CASSESSTVSSYEQYF. The chain links TRBV10-1 to TRBJ2-7; no clear D. Trimming shortened V by 0 bases and J by 0 bases, and 12 bases separated the two germline ends. Germline loops: CDR1 WNHNN, CDR2 SYGVQD (reference sequence). The CDR3 length is 16 residues.

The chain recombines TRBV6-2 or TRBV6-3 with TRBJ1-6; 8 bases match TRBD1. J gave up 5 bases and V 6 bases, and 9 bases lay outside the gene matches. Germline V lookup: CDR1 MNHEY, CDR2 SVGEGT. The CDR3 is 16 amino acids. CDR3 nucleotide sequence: TGTGCCAGCAGCCCTTCTTGGACAGGGAATAATTCACCCCTCCACTTT. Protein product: CASSPSWTGNNSPLHF.

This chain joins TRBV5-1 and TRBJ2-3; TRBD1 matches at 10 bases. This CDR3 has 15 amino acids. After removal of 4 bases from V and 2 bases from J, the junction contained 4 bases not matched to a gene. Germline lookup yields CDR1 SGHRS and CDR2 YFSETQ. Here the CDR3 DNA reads TGCGCCAGCAGCAAGGGGACAGGGGCCACAGATACGCAGTATTTT. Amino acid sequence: CASSKGTGATDTQYF.

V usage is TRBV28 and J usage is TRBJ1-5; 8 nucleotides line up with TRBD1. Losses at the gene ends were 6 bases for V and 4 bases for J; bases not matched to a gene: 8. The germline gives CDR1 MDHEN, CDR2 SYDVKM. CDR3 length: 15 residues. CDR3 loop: CASRTRGLGNQPQHF. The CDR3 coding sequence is TGTGCCAGCAGAACCAGGGGGCTTGGGAATCAGCCCCAGCATTTT. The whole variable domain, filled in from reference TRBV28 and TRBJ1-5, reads DVKVTQSSRYLVKRTGEKVFLECVQDMDHENMFWYRQDPGLGLRLIYFSYDVKMKEKGDIPEGYSVSREKKERFSLILESASTNQTSMYLCASRTRGLGNQPQHFGDGTRLSIL.

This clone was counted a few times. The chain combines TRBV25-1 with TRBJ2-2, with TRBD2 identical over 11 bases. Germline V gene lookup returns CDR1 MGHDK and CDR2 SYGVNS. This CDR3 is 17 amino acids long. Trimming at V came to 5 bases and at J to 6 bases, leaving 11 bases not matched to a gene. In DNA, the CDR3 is TGTGCCAGCAGTATCGTACTAGCGGGAGTAAGCCCCGGGGAGCTGTTTTTT. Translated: CASSIVLAGVSPGELFF.

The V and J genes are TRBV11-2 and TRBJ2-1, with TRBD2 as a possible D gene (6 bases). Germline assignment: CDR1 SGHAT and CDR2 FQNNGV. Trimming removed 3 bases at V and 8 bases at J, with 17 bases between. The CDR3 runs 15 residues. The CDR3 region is CASSFLSGREDEQFF. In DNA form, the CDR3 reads TGTGCCAGCAGCTTTCTATCCGGGAGAGAAGATGAGCAGTTCTTC.

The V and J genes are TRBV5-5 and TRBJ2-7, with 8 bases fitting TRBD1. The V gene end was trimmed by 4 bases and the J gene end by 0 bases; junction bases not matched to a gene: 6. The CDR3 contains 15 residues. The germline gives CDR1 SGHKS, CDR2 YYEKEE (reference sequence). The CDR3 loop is CASSIGQGPSYEQYF. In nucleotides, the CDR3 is TGTGCCAGCAGCATCGGACAGGGACCCTCCTACGAGCAGTACTTC.

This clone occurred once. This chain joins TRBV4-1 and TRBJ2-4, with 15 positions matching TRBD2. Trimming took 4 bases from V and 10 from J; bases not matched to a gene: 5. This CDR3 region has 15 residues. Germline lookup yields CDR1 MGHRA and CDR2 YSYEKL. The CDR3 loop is CASSPGLAGGRIQYF. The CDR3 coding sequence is TGCGCCAGCAGCCCGGGACTAGCGGGAGGAAGGATTCAGTACTTC.

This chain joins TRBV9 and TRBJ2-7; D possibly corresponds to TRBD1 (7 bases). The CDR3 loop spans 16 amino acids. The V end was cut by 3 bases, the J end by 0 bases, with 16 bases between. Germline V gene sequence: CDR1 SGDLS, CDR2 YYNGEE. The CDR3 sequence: CASSAGGTASSYEQYF. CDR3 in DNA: TGTGCCAGCAGCGCCGGCGGGACAGCTTCCTCCTACGAGCAGTACTTC.

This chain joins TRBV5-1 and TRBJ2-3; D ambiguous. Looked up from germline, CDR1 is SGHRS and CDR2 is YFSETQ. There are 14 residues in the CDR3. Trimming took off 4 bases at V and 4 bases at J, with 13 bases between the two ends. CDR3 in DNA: TGCGCCAGCAGCCCTCGCGCCTCTTCAGATACGCAGTATTTT. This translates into CASSPRASSDTQYF.

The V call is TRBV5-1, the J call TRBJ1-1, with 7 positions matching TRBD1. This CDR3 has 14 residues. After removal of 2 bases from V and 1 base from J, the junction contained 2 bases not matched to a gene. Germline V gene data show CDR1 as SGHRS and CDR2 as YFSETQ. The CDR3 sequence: CASSLRGQNTEAFF. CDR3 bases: TGCGCCAGCAGCTTAAGGGGGCAGAACACTGAAGCTTTCTTT.

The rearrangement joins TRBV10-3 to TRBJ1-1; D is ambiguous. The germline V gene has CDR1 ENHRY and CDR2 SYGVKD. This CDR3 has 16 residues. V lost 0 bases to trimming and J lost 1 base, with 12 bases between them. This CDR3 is CAISESRARTNTEAFF. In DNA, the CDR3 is TGTGCCATCAGTGAGTCGAGGGCGCGGACGAACACTGAAGCTTTCTTT.

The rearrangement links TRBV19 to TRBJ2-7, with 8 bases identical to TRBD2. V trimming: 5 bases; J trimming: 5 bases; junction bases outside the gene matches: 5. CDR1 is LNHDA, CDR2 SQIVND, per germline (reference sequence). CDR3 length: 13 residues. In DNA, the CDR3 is TGTGCCAGTAGTCTCCGGACTAGCCACGAGCAGTACTTC. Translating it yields CASSLRTSHEQYF.

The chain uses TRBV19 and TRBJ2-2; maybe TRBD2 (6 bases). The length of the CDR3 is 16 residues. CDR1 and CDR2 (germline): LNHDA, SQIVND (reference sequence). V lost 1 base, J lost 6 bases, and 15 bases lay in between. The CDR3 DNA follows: TGTGCCAGTAGTATAGGCGGTGGCGGGGTCCCCGGGGAGCTGTTTTTT. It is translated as CASSIGGGGVPGELFF.

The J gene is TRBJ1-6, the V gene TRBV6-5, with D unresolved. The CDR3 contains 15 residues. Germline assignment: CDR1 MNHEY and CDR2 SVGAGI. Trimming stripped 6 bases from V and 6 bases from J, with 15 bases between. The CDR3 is CASRPAGRLNSPLHF. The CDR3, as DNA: TGTGCCAGCAGACCGGCGGGCAGGCTTAATTCACCCCTCCACTTT.

The CDR3 region is CASSQKEDYEQYF. Here the CDR3 DNA reads TGCGCCAGCAGCCAAAAGGAGGACTACGAGCAGTACTTC. The chain employs TRBV4-1 and TRBJ2-7, with a possible D match to TRBD2 (5 bases). From germline, CDR1 is MGHRA and CDR2 YSYEKL. The ends were cut back, 2 bases at V and 3 bases at J, with 8 bases in the middle. This CDR3 has 13 residues.

The chain's CDR3 is CASSQEATGTGIDEQYF. CDR3 DNA: TGCGCCAGCAGCCAAGAGGCGACCGGGACAGGGATTGACGAGCAGTACTTC. The V and J genes are TRBV4-1 and TRBJ2-7; 9 bases fit TRBD1. Germline CDR1 MGHRA, CDR2 YSYEKL. The CDR3 has 17 residues. V shed 0 bases and J 5 bases; nucleotides not matched to a gene: 11.

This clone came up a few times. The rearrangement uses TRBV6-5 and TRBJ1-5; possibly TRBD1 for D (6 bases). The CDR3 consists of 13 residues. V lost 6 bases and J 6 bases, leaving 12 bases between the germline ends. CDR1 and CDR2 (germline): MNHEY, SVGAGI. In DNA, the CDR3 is TGTGCCAGCAGCTTCCAGGGGCGTCAGCCCCAGCATTTT. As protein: CASSFQGRQPQHF.

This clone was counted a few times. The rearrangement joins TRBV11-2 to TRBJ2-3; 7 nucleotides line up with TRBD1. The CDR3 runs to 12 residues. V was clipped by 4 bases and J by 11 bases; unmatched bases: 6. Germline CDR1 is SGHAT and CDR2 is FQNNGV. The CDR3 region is CASSSTGQLQYF. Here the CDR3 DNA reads TGTGCCAGCAGCTCAACGGGACAGCTGCAGTATTTT.

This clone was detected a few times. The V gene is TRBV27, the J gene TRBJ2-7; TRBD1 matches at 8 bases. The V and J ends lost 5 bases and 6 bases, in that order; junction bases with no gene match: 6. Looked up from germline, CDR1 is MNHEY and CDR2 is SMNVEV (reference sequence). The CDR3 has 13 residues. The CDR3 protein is CASSPDRVGEQYF. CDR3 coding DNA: TGTGCCAGCAGTCCGGACAGGGTAGGCGAGCAGTACTTC.

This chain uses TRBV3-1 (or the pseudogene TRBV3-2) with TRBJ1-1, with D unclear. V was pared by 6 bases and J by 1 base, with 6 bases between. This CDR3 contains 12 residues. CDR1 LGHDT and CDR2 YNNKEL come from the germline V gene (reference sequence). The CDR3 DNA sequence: TGTGCCAGCAGTCAGGCGAACACTGAAGCTTTCTTT. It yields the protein CASSQANTEAFF.

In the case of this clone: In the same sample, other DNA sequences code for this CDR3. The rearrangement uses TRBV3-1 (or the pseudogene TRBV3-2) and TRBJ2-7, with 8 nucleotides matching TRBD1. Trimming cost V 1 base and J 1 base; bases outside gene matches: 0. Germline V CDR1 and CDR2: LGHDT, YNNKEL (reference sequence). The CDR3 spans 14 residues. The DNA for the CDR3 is TGTGCCAGCAGCCAAGGGACAGGGTCCTACGAGCAGTACTTC. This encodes CASSQGTGSYEQYF.

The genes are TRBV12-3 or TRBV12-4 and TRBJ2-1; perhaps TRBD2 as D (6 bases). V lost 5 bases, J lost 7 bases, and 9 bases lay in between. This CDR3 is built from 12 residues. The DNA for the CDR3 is TGTGCCAGCAGTGGTAGCGGAAATGAGCAGTTCTTC. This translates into CASSGSGNEQFF.

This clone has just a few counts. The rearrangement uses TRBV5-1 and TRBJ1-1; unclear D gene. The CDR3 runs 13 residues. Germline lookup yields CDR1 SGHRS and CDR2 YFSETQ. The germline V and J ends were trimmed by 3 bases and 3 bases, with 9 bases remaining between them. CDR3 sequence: CASSSEGDTEAFF. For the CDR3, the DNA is TGCGCCAGCAGCTCCGAGGGAGACACTGAAGCTTTCTTT.

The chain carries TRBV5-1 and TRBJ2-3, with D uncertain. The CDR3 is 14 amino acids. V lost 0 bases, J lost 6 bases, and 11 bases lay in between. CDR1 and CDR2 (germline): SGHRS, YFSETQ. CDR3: CASSLDGLLDTQYF. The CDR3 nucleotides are TGCGCCAGCAGCTTGGATGGGCTTCTGGATACGCAGTATTTT.

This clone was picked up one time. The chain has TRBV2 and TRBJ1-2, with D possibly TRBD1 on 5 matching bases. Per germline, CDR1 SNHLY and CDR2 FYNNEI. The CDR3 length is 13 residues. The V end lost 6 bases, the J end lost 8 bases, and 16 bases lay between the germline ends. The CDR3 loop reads CASSAQGVNGYTF. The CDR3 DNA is TGTGCCAGCAGCGCCCAAGGGGTTAACGGCTACACCTTC.